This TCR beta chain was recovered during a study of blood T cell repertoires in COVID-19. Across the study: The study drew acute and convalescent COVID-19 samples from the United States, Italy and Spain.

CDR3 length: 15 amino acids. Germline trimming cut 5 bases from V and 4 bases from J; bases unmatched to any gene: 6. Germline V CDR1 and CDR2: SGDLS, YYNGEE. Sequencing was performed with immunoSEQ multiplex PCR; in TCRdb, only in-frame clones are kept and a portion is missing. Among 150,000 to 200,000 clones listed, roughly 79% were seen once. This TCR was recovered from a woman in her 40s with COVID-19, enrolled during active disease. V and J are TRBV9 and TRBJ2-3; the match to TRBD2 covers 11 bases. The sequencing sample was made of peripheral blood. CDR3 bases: TGTGCCAGCAGTCGTAGCGGGGGGGTGGCAGATACGCAGTATTTT. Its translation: CASSRSGGVADTQYF.